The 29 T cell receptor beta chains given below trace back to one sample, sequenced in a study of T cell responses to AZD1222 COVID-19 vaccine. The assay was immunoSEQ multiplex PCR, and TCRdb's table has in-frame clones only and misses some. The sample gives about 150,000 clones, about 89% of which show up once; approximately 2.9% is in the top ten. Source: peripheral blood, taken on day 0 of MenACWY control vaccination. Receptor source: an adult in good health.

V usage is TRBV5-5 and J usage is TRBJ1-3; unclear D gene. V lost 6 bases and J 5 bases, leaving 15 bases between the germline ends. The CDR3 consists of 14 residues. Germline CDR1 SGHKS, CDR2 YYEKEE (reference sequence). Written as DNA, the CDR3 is TGTGCCAGCAACCCGTCGGGGATAAGAAACACCATATATTTT. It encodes CASNPSGIRNTIYF.

Here the CDR3 DNA reads TGTGCCAGCAGCCAGGGAGTAGTTGCTAATGAAAAACTGTTTTTT. Translated, it gives CASSQGVVANEKLFF. The J gene is TRBJ1-4, the V gene TRBV3-1 (or the pseudogene TRBV3-2), with D hard to call. The CDR3 sequence is 15 residues long. CDR1 and CDR2 (germline): LGHDT, YNNKEL (reference sequence). Trimming stripped 3 bases from V and 3 bases from J, with 11 bases between.

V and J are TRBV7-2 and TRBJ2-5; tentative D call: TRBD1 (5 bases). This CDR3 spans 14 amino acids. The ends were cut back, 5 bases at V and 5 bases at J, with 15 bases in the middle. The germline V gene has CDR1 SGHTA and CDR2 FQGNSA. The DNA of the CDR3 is TGTGCCAGCAGCCCTCAACAGGACGTGGAGACCCAGTACTTC. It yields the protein CASSPQQDVETQYF.

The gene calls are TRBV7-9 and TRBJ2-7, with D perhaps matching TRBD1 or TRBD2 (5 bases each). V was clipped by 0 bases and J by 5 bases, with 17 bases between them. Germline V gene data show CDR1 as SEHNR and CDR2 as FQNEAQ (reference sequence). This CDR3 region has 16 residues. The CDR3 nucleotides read TGTGCCAGCAGCTTAGCCCGTGGGGGAAAGTCTCACGAGCAGTACTTC. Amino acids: CASSLARGGKSHEQYF. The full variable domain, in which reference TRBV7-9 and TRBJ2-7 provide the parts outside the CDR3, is DTGVSQNPRHKITKRGQNVTFRCDPISEHNRLYWYRQTLGQGPEFLTYFQNEAQLEKSRLLSDRFSAERPKGSFSTLEIQRTEQGDSAMYLCASSLARGGKSHEQYFGPGTRLTVT.

The CDR3 loop is CASSLDVSYEQYF. CDR3 in DNA: TGCGCCAGCAGCTTAGACGTCTCCTACGAGCAGTACTTC. The chain recombines TRBV4-1 with TRBJ2-7; D not resolved. V lost 5 bases and J 0 bases, leaving 8 bases between the germline ends. The CDR3 contains 13 residues. CDR1 and CDR2 (germline): MGHRA, YSYEKL.

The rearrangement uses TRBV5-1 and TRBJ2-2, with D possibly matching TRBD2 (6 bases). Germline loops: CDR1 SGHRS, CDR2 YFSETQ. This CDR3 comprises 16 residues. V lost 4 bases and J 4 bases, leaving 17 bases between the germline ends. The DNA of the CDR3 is TGCGCCAGCAGCCTCGAAGTGACTAGTGGCACCGGGGAGCTGTTTTTT. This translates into CASSLEVTSGTGELFF.

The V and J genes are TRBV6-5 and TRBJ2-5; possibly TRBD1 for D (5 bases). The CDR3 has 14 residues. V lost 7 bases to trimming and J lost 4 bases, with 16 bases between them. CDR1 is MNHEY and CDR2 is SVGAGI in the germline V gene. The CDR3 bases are TGTGCCAGCACCTTAAGGGCAGGGATAGAGACCCAGTACTTC. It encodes CASTLRAGIETQYF.

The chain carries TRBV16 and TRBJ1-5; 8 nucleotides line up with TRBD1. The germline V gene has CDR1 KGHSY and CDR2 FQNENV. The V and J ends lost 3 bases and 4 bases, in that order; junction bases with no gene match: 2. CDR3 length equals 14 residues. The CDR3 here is CASSHWTGNQPQHF. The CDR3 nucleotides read TGTGCCAGCAGCCATTGGACAGGGAATCAGCCCCAGCATTTT.

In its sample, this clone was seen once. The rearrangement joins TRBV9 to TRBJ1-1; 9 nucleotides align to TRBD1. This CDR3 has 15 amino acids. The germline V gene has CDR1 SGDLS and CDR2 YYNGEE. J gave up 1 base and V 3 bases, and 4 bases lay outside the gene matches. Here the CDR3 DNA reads TGTGCCAGCAGCGCCAGACAGGGGGGGAACACTGAAGCTTTCTTT. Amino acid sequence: CASSARQGGNTEAFF.

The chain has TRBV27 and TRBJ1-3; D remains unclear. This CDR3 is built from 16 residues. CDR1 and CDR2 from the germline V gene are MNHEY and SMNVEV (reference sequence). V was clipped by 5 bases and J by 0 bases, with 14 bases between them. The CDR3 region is CASSPQAPPSGNTIYF. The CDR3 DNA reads TGTGCCAGCAGTCCCCAGGCACCTCCCTCTGGAAACACCATATATTTT.

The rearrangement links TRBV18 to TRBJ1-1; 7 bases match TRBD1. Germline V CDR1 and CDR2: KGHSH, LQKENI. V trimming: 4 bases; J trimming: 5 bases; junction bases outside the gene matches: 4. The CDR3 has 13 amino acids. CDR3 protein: CASSQGAKTEAFF. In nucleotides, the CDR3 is TGTGCCAGCTCACAGGGGGCCAAAACTGAAGCTTTCTTT.

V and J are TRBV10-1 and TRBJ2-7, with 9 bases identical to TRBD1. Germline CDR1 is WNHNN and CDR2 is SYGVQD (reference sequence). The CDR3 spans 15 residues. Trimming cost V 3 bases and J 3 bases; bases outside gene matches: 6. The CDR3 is CASSDPGTGNYEQYF. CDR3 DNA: TGCGCCAGCAGTGACCCCGGGACAGGGAACTACGAGCAGTACTTC.

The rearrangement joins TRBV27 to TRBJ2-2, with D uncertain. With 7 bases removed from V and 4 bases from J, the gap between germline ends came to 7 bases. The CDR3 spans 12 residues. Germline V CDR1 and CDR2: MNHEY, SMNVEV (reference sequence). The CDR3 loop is CASISSTGELFF. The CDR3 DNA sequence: TGTGCCAGCATATCGAGCACCGGGGAGCTGTTTTTT.

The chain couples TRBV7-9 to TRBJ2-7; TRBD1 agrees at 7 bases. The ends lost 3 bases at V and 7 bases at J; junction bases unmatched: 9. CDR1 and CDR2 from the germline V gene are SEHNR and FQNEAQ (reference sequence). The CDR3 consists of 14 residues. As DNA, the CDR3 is TGTGCCAGCAGCTTCCAGGGGGTTTTGGGAGAGCAGTACTTC. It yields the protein CASSFQGVLGEQYF.

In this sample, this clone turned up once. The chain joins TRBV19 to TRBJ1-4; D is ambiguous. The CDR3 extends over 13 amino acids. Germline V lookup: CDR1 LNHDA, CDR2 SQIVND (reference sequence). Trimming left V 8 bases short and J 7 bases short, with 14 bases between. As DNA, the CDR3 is TGTGCCAGTTACGGAAAGGGAACTGAAAAACTGTTTTTT. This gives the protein CASYGKGTEKLFF.

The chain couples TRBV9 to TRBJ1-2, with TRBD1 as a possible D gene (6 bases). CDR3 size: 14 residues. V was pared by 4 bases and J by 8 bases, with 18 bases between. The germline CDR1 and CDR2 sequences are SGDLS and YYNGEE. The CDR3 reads CASSPADSFMGYTF. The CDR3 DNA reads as TGTGCCAGCAGCCCTGCGGACAGCTTTATGGGCTACACCTTC. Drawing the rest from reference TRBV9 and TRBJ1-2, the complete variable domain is DSGVTQTPKHLITATGQRVTLRCSPRSGDLSVYWYQQSLDQGLQFLIQYYNGEERAKGNILERFSAQQFPDLHSELNLSSLELGDSALYFCASSPADSFMGYTFGSGTRLTVV.

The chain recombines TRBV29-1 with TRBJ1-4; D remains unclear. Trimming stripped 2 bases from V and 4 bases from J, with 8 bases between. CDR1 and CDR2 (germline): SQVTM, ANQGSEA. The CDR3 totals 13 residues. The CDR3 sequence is CSVERQNNEKLFF. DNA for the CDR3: TGCAGCGTTGAAAGGCAGAATAATGAAAAACTGTTTTTT.

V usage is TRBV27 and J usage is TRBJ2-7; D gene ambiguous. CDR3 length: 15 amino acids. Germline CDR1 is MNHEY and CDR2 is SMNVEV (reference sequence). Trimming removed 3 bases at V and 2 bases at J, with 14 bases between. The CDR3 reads CASSFAQDPTYEQYF. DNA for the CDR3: TGTGCCAGCAGTTTCGCGCAGGACCCGACCTACGAGCAGTACTTC.

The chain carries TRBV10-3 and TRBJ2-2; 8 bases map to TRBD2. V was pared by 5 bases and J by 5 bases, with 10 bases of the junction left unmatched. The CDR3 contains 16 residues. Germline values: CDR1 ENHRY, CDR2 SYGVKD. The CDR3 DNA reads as TGTGCCATCAGTTCGTCTTTCGGCGGGGGGACCGGGGAGCTGTTTTTT. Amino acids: CAISSSFGGGTGELFF.

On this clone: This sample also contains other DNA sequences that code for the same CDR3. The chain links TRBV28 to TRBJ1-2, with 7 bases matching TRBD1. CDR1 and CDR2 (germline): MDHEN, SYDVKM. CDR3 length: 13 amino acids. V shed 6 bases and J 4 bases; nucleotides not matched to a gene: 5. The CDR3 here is CASSRQGAYGYTF. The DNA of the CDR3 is TGTGCCAGCAGCCGACAGGGAGCCTATGGCTACACCTTC.

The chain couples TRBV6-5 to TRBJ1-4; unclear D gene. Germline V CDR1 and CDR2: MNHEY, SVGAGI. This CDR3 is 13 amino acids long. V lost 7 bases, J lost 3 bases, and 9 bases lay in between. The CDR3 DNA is TGTGCCAGCACGCCGACCCCTAATGAAAAACTGTTTTTT. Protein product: CASTPTPNEKLFF.

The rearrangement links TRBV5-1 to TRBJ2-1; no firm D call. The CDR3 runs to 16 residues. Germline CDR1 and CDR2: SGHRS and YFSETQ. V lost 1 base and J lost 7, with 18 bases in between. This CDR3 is CASSLFVTDPENEQFF. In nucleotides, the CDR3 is TGCGCCAGCAGCTTGTTTGTCACGGACCCCGAAAATGAGCAGTTCTTC.

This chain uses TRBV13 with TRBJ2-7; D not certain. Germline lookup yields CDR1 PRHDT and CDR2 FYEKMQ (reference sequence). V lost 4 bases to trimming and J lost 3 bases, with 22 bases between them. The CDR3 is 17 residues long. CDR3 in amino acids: CASSSPRMAMAGYEQYF. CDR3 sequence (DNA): TGTGCCAGCAGCTCCCCCCGGATGGCCATGGCAGGCTACGAGCAGTACTTC.

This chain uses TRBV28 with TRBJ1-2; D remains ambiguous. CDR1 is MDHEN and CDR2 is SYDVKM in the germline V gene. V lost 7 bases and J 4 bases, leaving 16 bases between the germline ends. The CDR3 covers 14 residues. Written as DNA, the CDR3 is TGTGCCAGCACCGTTGGATCAGAGACCTATGGCTACACCTTC. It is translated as CASTVGSETYGYTF.

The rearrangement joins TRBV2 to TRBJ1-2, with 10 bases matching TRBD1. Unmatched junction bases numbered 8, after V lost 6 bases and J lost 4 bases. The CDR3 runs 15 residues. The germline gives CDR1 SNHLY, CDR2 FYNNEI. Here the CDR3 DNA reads TGTGCCAGCAGGGGATCGACAGGGGGCGGCTATGGCTACACCTTC. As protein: CASRGSTGGGYGYTF.

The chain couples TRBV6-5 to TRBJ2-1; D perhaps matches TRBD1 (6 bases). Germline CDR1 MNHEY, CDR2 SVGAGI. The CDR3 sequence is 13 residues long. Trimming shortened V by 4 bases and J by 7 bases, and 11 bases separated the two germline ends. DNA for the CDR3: TGTGCCAGCAGTTCAGGGGTTGCGAATGAGCAGTTCTTC. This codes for CASSSGVANEQFF.

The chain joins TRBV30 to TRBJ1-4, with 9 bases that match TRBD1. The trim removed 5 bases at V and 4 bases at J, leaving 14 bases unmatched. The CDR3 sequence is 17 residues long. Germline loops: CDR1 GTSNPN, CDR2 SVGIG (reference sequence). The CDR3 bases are TGTGCCTGGGGGTTCGACAGGGGGTCTTTTATTAATGAAAAACTGTTTTTT. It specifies CAWGFDRGSFINEKLFF. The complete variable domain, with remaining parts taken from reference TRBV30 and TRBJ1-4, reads SQTIHQWPATLVQPVGSPLSLECTVEGTSNPNLYWYRQAAGRGLQLLFYSVGIGQISSEVPQNLSASRPQDRQFILSSKKLLLSDSGFYLCAWGFDRGSFINEKLFFGSGTQLSVL.

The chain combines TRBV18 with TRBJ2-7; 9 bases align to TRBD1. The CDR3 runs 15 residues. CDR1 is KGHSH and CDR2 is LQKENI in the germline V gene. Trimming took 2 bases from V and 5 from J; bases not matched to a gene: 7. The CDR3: CASSPTGTGRDEQYF. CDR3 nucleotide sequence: TGTGCCAGCTCACCAACCGGGACAGGGCGAGACGAGCAGTACTTC.

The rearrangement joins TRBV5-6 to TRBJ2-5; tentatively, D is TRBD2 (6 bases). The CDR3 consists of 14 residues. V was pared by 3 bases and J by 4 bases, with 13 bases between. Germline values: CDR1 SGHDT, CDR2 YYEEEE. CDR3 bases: TGTGCCAGCAGCTCGCCTAGCGTAGGAGAGACCCAGTACTTC. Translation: CASSSPSVGETQYF.